This paragraph covers one T cell receptor (beta chain) sequence. Its antigen is not known. CDR1 is SGHTA, CDR2 FQGNSA, per germline. The CDR3 extends over 12 amino acids. The V end was cut by 5 bases, the J end by 2 bases, with 5 bases between. The sample belongs to a study of siplizumab effects on memory and regulatory T cells. Study-wide points: An assignable phenotype, naive or memory, was missing from roughly 76-95% of proliferating CD4+ or CD8+ clones. Unstimulated subsets captured only a minor fraction of alloreactive clones. Proliferating siplizumab-culture Tregs lacked confirmation of suppressive function. Naive T cells seemed more diverse than memory cells and seemed major alloresponse contributors.

Libraries were prepared by immunoSEQ multiplex PCR; TCRdb keeps only in-frame clonotypes and omits some of them. The sample consists of fewer than 110,000 clones, around 90% of them appearing once. This rearrangement joins TRBV7-2 to TRBJ2-3; D not certain. This TCR was sampled from a human donor in good health. Source material: non-Treg CD4+ T cells sorted from blood. DNA of the CDR3: TGTGCCAGCAGCCCCACCACAGATACGCAGTATTTT. As protein: CASSPTTDTQYF.